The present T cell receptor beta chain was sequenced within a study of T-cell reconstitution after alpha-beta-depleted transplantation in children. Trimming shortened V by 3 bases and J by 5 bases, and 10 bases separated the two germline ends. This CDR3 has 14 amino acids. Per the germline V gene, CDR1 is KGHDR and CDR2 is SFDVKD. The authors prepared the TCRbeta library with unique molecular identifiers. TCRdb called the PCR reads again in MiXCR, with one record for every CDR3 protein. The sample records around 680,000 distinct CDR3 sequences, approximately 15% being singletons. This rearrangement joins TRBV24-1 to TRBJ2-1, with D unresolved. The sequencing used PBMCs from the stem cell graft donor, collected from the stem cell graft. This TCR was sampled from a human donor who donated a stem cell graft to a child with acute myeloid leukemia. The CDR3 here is CATSDPAGDNEQFF. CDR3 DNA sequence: TGTGCCACCAGTGATCCAGCTGGGGACAATGAGCAGTTCTTC.